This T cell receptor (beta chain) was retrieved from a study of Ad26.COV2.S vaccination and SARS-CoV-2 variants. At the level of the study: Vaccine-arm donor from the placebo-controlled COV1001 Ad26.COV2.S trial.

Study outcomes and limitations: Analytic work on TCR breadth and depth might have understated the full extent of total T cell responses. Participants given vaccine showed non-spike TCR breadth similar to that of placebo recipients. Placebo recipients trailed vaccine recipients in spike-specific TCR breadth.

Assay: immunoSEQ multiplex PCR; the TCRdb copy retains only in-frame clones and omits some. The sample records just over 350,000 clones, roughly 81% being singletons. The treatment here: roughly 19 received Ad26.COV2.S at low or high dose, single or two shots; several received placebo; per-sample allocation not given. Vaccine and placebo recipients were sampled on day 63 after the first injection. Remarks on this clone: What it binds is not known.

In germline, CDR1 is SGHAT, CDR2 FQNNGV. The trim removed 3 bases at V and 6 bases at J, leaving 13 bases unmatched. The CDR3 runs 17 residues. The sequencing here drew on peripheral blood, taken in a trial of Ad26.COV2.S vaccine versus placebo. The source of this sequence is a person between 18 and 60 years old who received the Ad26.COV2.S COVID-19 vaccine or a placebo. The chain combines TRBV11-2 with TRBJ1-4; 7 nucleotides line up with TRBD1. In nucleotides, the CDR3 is TGTGCCAGCAGCTTCGCCCCCAATCAGGGGGGTGATGAAAAACTGTTTTTT. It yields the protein CASSFAPNQGGDEKLFF.